The next 8 T cell receptor beta chains were all read from a single sample in a study of identical twins. One entry per CDR3 protein results from TCRdb running MiXCR on the 5' RACE reads. The sample yields some 630,000 distinct CDR3 sequences, just over 7% seen once. A further study also used this sample, focusing on yellow fever vaccine responses in identical twins.

Sequenced sample: PBMCs. These receptors all stem from a woman younger than 30 in good health.

This clonotype was counted a few times. The gene calls are TRBV12-3 or TRBV12-4 and TRBJ1-6; D call uncertain. Trimming cost V 1 base and J 6 bases, with 7 bases left between them. CDR3 length: 14 amino acids. CDR3 DNA sequence: TGTGCCAGCAGTTTAGGGTTCGGTAATTCACCCCTCCACTTT. Amino acid sequence: CASSLGFGNSPLHF.

This clonotype was detected ten times or more. This chain uses TRBV5-1 with TRBJ1-1, with 9 nucleotides matching TRBD1. J gave up 0 bases and V 4 bases, and 4 bases lay outside the gene matches. The CDR3 consists of 15 residues. The germline gives CDR1 SGHRS, CDR2 YFSETQ. CDR3: CASSIRTGVNTEAFF. CDR3 bases: TGCGCCAGCAGCATCCGGACAGGGGTGAACACTGAAGCTTTCTTT.

The rearrangement uses TRBV28 and TRBJ2-7, with D possibly being TRBD1 (5 bases). The CDR3 extends over 15 amino acids. Deletions cut 3 bases from V and 3 bases from J, with 15 bases between. Per the germline V gene, CDR1 is MDHEN and CDR2 is SYDVKM. The CDR3 nucleotides are TGTGCCAGCAGTTTTGTCGTCAGGGCCGTCTACGAGCAGTACTTC. Its protein is CASSFVVRAVYEQYF.

This rearrangement joins TRBV2 to TRBJ2-7; D may match TRBD1 or TRBD2 (5 bases each). This CDR3 region has 16 residues. V was shortened by 5 bases and J by 1 base, with 18 bases between the two germline ends. Germline V gene sequence: CDR1 SNHLY, CDR2 FYNNEI. CDR3 protein: CASSWDLTSGSYEQYV. The CDR3 DNA sequence: TGTGCCAGCAGTTGGGACCTTACCTCCGGGTCCTACGAGCAGTACGTC.

This clonotype was counted many times. The V call is TRBV15, the J call TRBJ2-1; TRBD1 might be the D (5 bases). V lost 0 bases, J lost 7 bases, and 13 bases lay in between. Germline V gene sequence: CDR1 LNHNV, CDR2 YYDKDF (reference sequence). The CDR3 has 15 residues. The DNA for the CDR3 is TGTGCCACCAGCAGAGATCTTGACAGTTCAAATGAGCAGTTCTTC. It translates to CATSRDLDSSNEQFF.

The chain carries TRBV12-3 or TRBV12-4 and TRBJ1-2; unclear D gene. The CDR3 has 13 residues. V was cut by 4 bases and J by 6 bases, with 12 bases left in between. The CDR3 is CASSSLGIDGYTF. The CDR3, as DNA: TGTGCCAGCAGTTCCCTCGGTATAGATGGCTACACCTTC.

This clonotype was detected ten times or more. The chain carries TRBV9 and TRBJ2-3, with 12 nucleotides matching TRBD2. Germline V gene lookup returns CDR1 SGDLS and CDR2 YYNGEE. J was trimmed by 0 bases and V by 3 bases; bases with no gene match: 5. The CDR3 sequence is 17 residues long. The CDR3 sequence is CASSALTSGRSTDTQYF. Here the CDR3 DNA reads TGTGCCAGCAGCGCGCTGACTAGCGGGAGAAGCACAGATACGCAGTATTTT.

The CDR3, as DNA: TGTGCCAGCAGCCCCCCATCTAGTGGCGAGCAGTACTTC. Translation: CASSPPSSGEQYF. The chain employs TRBV7-9 and TRBJ2-7; no firm D call. Germline-derived CDR1 and CDR2 are SEHNR and FQNEAQ (reference sequence). V was cut by 5 bases and J by 6 bases, with 14 bases left in between. The CDR3 runs 13 residues.